This record concerns one T cell receptor beta chain sequence. It lacks a known antigen. Per-base qualities were not stored, and no clone one base away is much larger. This entry belongs to a study of CD8 T cells in Susac syndrome (dated by TCRdb to 2018 to 2020). Looking at the study overall: Among the Susac syndrome patients who were sequenced, clinically active disease was present in about 6 and clinical remission was observed in roughly eight. At blood withdrawal, Susac syndrome patients were therapy-naive, treated with corticosteroids (with IVIg additionally given to some), or treated with IVIg alone. Repertoire sequencing was used to test whether CD8+ T cell activation and differentiation in Susac syndrome was antigen driven. Study-wide findings and limitations: The study acknowledged that relatively few individuals were included in the TCR sequencing and HLA analysis. In the CD4+ T cell repertoire of Susac syndrome patients, clonal expansion was not detected.

High-throughput TCR beta sequencing profiled peripheral blood CD8+ and CD4+ T cells from healthy donors, Susac syndrome patients and multiple sclerosis patients. The Susac syndrome patients fulfilled recently defined diagnostic criteria for either definite or probable disease. Bulk CD8+ and CD4+ T cells were purified magnetically by negative isolation, whereas CD8+ TEMRA cells were enriched by FACS. Blood was drawn into EDTA tubes, processed within 24 hours, and PBMCs were isolated by density gradient centrifugation. PBMCs intended for TCR sequencing were frozen in liquid nitrogen and were later thawed in a 37 degrees C water bath. A purity of at least 90% was achieved for sorted or isolated CD4+, CD8+ and CD8+ TEMRA cells. RNA was extracted using the RNeasy kit, and roughly 0.5 to 1 ug of the RNA was reverse transcribed with random hexamers. TCR beta CDR3 regions were amplified with the immunoSEQ multiplex PCR assay covering 54 Vbeta and 13 Jbeta segments. PCR amplification bias was corrected using a synthetic template baseline for primer optimization and computational correction. As for how the authors treated the data: Reads were annotated to V, D and J genes according to IMGT and were analyzed with immunoSEQ Analyzer, with only productive sequences retained. Clonality was computed as one minus Shannon entropy normalized by log2 of the number of productive unique sequences. For each patient and control, public and private clones were evaluated among the 100 most prevalent clones. Susac-specific clones were defined as absent from healthy and MS cohorts, around 980 published viral clones and other ImmuneACCESS disease sequences. In-frame beta chains were kept once TCRdb had trimmed the public reads at Q25 with fastp and called clones with MiXCR. Rows merge per CDR3 protein into single entries with the most common DNA and genes. V and J calls and clone size were set by TCRdb, not the authors. The sample table records about 120,000 distinct CDR3 sequences; roughly 95% of these occur just once. The ten largest account for approximately 0.15% of the sample.

According to the germline V gene (reference sequence), CDR1 reads SGHAT and CDR2 reads FQDESV. V ends up 4 bases short and J 6 bases short, with an unmatched junction base count of 4. Taken from cysteine to phenylalanine, the CDR3 has 13 residues. Only the CDR3 DNA is retained, 39 bases long and in frame from the first base. This TCR came from a human donor with Susac syndrome. What was sequenced was CD4+ T cells from PBMCs. This sequence uses TRBV11-1 and TRBJ1-1; TRBD1 aligns with 8 central bases. The bases read TGTGCCAGCAGCTCTGACAGGGGTCCTGAAGCTTTCTTT. It specifies CASSSDRGPEAFF.